The 6 T cell receptor beta chains below all came from one sample that was sequenced in a study of blood T cells in healthy people across ages (dated by TCRdb to the mid-2010s). The protocol used for the library was 5' RACE. Instrument used: Illumina HiSeq 2500. A second PCR of 7 to 11 cycles was run with a J-beta primer mix and a sample-barcoded 5' primer. The public reads were reanalyzed by TCRdb: fastp trimming at Q25, MiXCR alignment, in-frame beta chains only. Every CDR3 protein is listed once, alongside the most common genes and DNA of its rows. For this sample the table gives hundreds of thousands of distinct CDR3 sequences, of which approximately 30% were detected only once. The top ten constitute just over 15% of the sample. Sequenced input: blood. Receptors were obtained from an elderly woman in good health. Donor details come from another sample of the same person, matched by shared clones.

The rearrangement links TRBV6-5 to TRBJ1-1, with 7 bases that match TRBD1. The CDR3 covers 13 residues. Germline V lookup: CDR1 MNHEY, CDR2 SVGAGI. Trimming removed 7 bases from V and 4 bases from J; junction bases left unmatched: 6. The CDR3 nucleotides are TGTGCCAGCATCCGACAGGGAGGCACTGAAGCTTTCTTT. This translates into CASIRQGGTEAFF.

This clonotype was seen repeatedly, ten times or more. The gene calls are TRBV2 and TRBJ2-1; weak D call: TRBD1 (5 bases). V shed 6 bases and J shed 4 bases, with 13 bases lying between them. This CDR3 contains 14 residues. Germline V CDR1 and CDR2: SNHLY, FYNNEI. CDR3 DNA: TGTGCCAGCAGCGAGGACACCTCTTACAATGAGCAGTTCTTC. Protein: CASSEDTSYNEQFF.

This clonotype was detected ten times or more. V gene TRBV6-2 or TRBV6-3 combines with J gene TRBJ2-1; 9 nucleotides agree with TRBD2. Germline V CDR1 and CDR2: MNHEY, SVGEGT. This CDR3 is 16 amino acids long. V lost 0 bases to trimming and J lost 3 bases; unmatched junction nucleotides: 3. CDR3 protein: CASSYSGLAYYNEQFF. The CDR3 DNA follows: TGTGCCAGCAGTTACTCCGGACTAGCGTACTACAATGAGCAGTTCTTC.

This clonotype occurred many times. The V call is TRBV2, the J call TRBJ2-4, with 11 bases aligning to TRBD2. Unmatched junction bases numbered 4, after V lost 0 bases and J lost 6 bases. The CDR3 runs to 16 residues. Germline CDR1 and CDR2: SNHLY and FYNNEI. CDR3 protein: CASSEATSGASNIQYF. The CDR3 DNA sequence: TGTGCCAGCAGTGAAGCGACTAGCGGGGCCTCAAACATTCAGTACTTC.

The chain has TRBV5-1 and TRBJ2-5; tentatively, D is TRBD2 (6 bases). The closer fit of TRBJ2-7 to the DNA end suggests the J call may be wrong. This CDR3 spans 12 amino acids. Germline V gene sequence: CDR1 SGHRS, CDR2 YFSETQ. CDR3 coding DNA: TGCGCCTCATCGGCAGGGAGGTACGAGCAGTACTTC. As protein: CASSAGRYEQYF.

This clonotype showed up many times. The V call is TRBV7-8, the J call TRBJ2-3, with 8 bases identical to TRBD1. This CDR3 has 20 amino acids. Looked up from germline, CDR1 is SGHVS and CDR2 is FQNEAQ. After removal of 0 bases from V and 0 bases from J, the junction contained 14 bases not matched to a gene. CDR3 in amino acids: CASSLAARTGIRTSTDTQYF. The CDR3 DNA is TGTGCCAGCAGCTTAGCCGCTCGGACAGGGATTCGAACTAGCACAGATACGCAGTATTTT.